What follows describes a single TCR beta chain. The V segment lost 8 bases and the J segment 4 bases; nucleotides outside the gene matches: 19. The germline gives CDR1 LNHDA, CDR2 SQIVND (reference sequence). This CDR3 is built from 18 residues. The entry originates in a study of blood T cell repertoires in COVID-19. Turning to the study itself: The analysed material was cDNA or gDNA that came from T cells, B-cell-depleted T cells, or PBMCs.

Original analysis: Estimated nucleated cell counts came from reference gene primer amplification. Assay used: immunoSEQ multiplex PCR; TCRdb lists only in-frame clones, some missing. The V and J calls and clone size were taken over from that table, and D and trimming were inferred from the DNA. Among roughly 340,000 clones listed, about 90% were seen once. The chain has TRBV19 and TRBJ2-1, with 8 nucleotides matching TRBD2. The sequence was collected from a woman between 18 and 29 years old who had recovered from COVID-19. The specimen sequenced was peripheral blood. CDR3 sequence reads: CASSGRSGRERGYNEQFF. The DNA for the CDR3 is TGTGCCAGTTCTGGGAGAAGCGGGAGAGAACGAGGATACAATGAGCAGTTCTTC.